The T cell receptor beta chain under discussion was sequenced for a study of blood T cell repertoires in COVID-19. Study details: Spain, Italy and the United States supplied samples that represented acute and convalescent COVID-19.

The assay was immunoSEQ multiplex PCR, and TCRdb's table has in-frame clones only and misses some. Found here are roughly 420,000 clones, approximately 87% of them singletons; the top ten hold over 0.9%. The CDR3 spans 17 residues. V was pared by 3 bases and J by 4 bases, with 8 bases of the junction left unmatched. CDR1 is SEHNR and CDR2 is FQNEAQ in the germline V gene (reference sequence). The sequenced sample was PBMCs or T cells enriched from blood (not recorded which). The gene calls are TRBV7-9 and TRBJ2-2; 10 bases agree with TRBD1. The sequence was collected from a woman in her twenties or thirties with acute COVID-19. The CDR3 region is CASSFETGGGITGELFF. The CDR3 DNA reads as TGTGCCAGCAGCTTCGAGACAGGGGGCGGTATCACCGGGGAGCTGTTTTTT.